What follows describes a single TCR beta chain. Its specificity is not known. The entry originates in a study of shared clonotypes between healthy human individuals. Study observations and caveats: With a handful of donors compared, 4% to 5% of naive CD4 clonotypes were shared.

The protocol was immunoSEQ multiplex PCR, while the TCRdb copy is restricted to in-frame clones and leaves out a portion. The data show under 750,000 clones, around 70% seen once. The CDR3 is 18 amino acids. V was pared by 1 base and J by 7 bases, with 9 bases of the junction left unmatched. The germline V gene has CDR1 LGHNA and CDR2 YNFKEQ. The chain carries TRBV4-2 and TRBJ2-2, with 13 bases matching TRBD2. Sequences were obtained from memory CD4+ T cells sorted from blood. Subset given: CD45RA-negative fraction. The TCR was taken from a woman aged 25 to 45 in good health. The CDR3: CASSQGTSGGRYIGELFF. The DNA of the CDR3 is TGTGCCAGCAGCCAAGGGACTAGCGGGGGCCGTTACATCGGGGAGCTGTTTTTT.